A single sample gave rise to the 5 T cell receptor beta chains below, sequenced in a study of blood T cells in healthy people across ages. Next came a second PCR, run for about 6 to 12 cycles, which used a sample-barcoded 5' primer along with a J-beta primer mix. TCRdb analysed the 5' RACE reads with MiXCR anew, one entry per CDR3 protein. The data hold approximately 1.5 million distinct CDR3 sequences, with approximately 42% observed a single time. Source material: blood. The origin of the receptors is a young woman in good health.

The CDR3, as DNA: TGCGCCAGCAGCCGCGACCTTTGGGATGGCTACACCTTC. Translated: CASSRDLWDGYTF. The gene calls are TRBV4-3 and TRBJ1-2, with unresolved D. The CDR3 loop spans 13 amino acids. Germline loops: CDR1 LGHNA, CDR2 YSLEER. V dropped 4 bases and J dropped 6 bases, with 12 bases sitting between them.

This clonotype appeared many times. This chain links TRBV12-3 or TRBV12-4 with TRBJ2-7, with 13 bases identical to TRBD2. This CDR3 spans 16 amino acids. Trimming took 6 bases from V and 0 from J; bases not matched to a gene: 5. The CDR3 protein is CASSLTSGRNSYEQYF. The DNA of the CDR3 is TGTGCCAGCAGCTTGACTAGCGGGAGGAACTCCTACGAGCAGTACTTC.

The chain has TRBV4-3 and TRBJ2-5; tentative D call: TRBD1 (5 bases). Trimming removed 0 bases from V and 2 bases from J, with 13 bases in between. CDR1 and CDR2 (germline): LGHNA, YSLEER. The CDR3 is 16 residues long. The CDR3 region has the DNA TGCGCCAGCAGCCAAGATCGTTGGCAGGGTCAAGAGACCCAGTACTTC. It translates to CASSQDRWQGQETQYF.

The chain uses TRBV7-2 and TRBJ1-2; TRBD1 is a possible D gene (5 bases). V lost 8 bases to trimming and J lost 0 bases, with 10 bases between them. Germline values: CDR1 SGHTA, CDR2 FQGNSA. CDR3 length: 13 amino acids. This chain's CDR3 is CASQLRANYGYTF. The DNA for the CDR3 is TGTGCCAGCCAGCTCAGGGCTAACTATGGCTACACCTTC.

Only a few counts were recorded for this clonotype. This chain links TRBV4-1 with TRBJ1-2; perhaps TRBD1 as D (6 bases). This CDR3 contains 15 residues. Between the trimmed V and J ends, which lost 2 bases and 2 bases, there was a span of 12 bases. Germline V gene sequence: CDR1 MGHRA, CDR2 YSYEKL. CDR3 protein: CASSQPTTGNYGYTF. CDR3 sequence (DNA): TGCGCCAGCAGCCAACCTACAACAGGGAACTATGGCTACACCTTC.